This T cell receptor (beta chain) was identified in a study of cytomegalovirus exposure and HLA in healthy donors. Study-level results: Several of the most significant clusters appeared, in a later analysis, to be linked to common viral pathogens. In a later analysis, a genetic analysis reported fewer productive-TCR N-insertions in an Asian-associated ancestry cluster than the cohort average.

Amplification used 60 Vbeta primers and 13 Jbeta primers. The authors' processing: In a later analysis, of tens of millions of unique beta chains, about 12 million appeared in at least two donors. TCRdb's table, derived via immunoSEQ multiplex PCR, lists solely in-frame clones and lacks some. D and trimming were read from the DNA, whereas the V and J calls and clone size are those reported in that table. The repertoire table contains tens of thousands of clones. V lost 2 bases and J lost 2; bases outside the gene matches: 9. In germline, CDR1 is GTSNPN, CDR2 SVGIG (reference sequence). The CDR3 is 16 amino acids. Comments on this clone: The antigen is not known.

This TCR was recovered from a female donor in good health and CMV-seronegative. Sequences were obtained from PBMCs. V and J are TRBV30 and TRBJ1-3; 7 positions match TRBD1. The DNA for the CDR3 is TGTGCCTGGAGTCCCCTCTGGGACAGCGCTGGAAACACCATATATTTT. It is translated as CAWSPLWDSAGNTIYF.